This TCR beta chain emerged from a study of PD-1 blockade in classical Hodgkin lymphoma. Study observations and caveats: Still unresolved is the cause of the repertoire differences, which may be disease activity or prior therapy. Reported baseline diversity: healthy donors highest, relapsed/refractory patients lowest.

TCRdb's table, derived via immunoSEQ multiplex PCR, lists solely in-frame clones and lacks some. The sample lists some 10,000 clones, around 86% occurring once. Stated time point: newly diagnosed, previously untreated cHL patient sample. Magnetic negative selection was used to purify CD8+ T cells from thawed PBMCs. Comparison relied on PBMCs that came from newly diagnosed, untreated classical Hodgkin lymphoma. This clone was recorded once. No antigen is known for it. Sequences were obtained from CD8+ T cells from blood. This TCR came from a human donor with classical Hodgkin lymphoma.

Written as DNA, the CDR3 is TGTGCCAGCATCAAATCTCTGGACGCCAACACCGGGGAGCTGTTTTTT. Protein: CASIKSLDANTGELFF. The chain joins TRBV2 to TRBJ2-2; D gene unclear. Per the germline V gene, CDR1 is SNHLY and CDR2 is FYNNEI. The germline V and J ends were trimmed by 7 bases and 2 bases, with 17 bases remaining between them. The CDR3 runs 16 residues.